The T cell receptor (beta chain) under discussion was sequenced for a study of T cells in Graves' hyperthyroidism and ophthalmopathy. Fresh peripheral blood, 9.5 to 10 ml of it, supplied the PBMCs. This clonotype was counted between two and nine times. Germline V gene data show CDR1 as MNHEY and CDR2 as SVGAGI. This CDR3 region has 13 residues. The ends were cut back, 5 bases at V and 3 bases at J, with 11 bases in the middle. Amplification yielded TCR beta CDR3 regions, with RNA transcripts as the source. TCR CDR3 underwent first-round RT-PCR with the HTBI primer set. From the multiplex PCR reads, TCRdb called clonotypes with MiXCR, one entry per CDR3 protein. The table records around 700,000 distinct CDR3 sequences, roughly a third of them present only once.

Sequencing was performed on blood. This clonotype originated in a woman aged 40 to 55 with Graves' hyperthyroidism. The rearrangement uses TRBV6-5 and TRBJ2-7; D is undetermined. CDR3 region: CASSPGGFYEQYF. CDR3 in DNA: TGTGCCAGCAGTCCGGGCGGATTCTACGAGCAGTACTTC.